A selection of T cell receptor beta chains follows, all from one sample in a study of cytomegalovirus exposure and HLA in healthy donors. The repertoire was sequenced with immunoSEQ multiplex PCR; TCRdb's copy has only in-frame clones and lacks some. The sample includes about 160,000 clones, over 60% of them seen just once. The source material was PBMCs. The receptors were gathered from a woman younger than 45 in good health and CMV-seronegative. Both conserved end residues are trimmed from each CDR3. Clone size is not always given. Where it is, it says once, few, many or a class for expanded clones.

CDR3 protein,clone size,V gene,J gene
ASSSRDKVYGYT,-,TRBV2,TRBJ1-2
ASGDETSGMSYNEQF,few,TRBV12-5,TRBJ2-1
ASSESHSETQY,once,TRBV2,TRBJ2-5
AWGANFNEKLF,few,TRBV30,TRBJ1-4
ASRPPGWESPF,-,TRBV6-5,TRBJ1-1
ASIIPGQGADEQY,-,TRBV6-1,TRBJ2-7
ASSPSGLAGVETQY,-,TRBV9,TRBJ2-5
ASSSRVGGDYGYT,-,TRBV7-2,TRBJ1-2
ASSIDAFSGNTIY,once,TRBV19,TRBJ1-3
ASSLRGSYEQY,-,TRBV5-1,-
ASRDRGRIGQPQH,-,TRBV28,TRBJ1-5
ASSQTGNSYEQY,-,TRBV7-6,TRBJ2-7
ASSPRLAVRSYEQY,-,TRBV28,TRBJ2-7
ASSPRQGPEAF,-,TRBV18,TRBJ1-1
ASSLLTGKGEKLF,few,TRBV14,TRBJ1-4
ASSLNRARIDEQF,once,TRBV27,TRBJ2-1
ASIEHLGRGELF,-,TRBV2,TRBJ2-2
ASSQVPGNSYEQY,-,TRBV14,-
ASSLVTTVGELF,-,TRBV7-6,TRBJ2-2
ASSELLAGFSGELF,few,TRBV6-1,TRBJ2-2
ASLPGLGNTIY,-,TRBV19,TRBJ1-3
ASSLSRGSGVNYEQY,-,TRBV27,TRBJ2-7
ASSQDWGVWTEAF,-,TRBV4-3,TRBJ1-1
ASSGLALHNEQF,-,TRBV25-1,TRBJ2-1
ASSSSTGWANIQY,-,TRBV7-9,TRBJ2-4
ASSPQGAASAF,-,TRBV11-1,TRBJ1-1
ASSPSLAGRNEQY,-,TRBV18,TRBJ2-7
ASSPGQEQF,-,TRBV7-3,TRBJ2-1
ASSQFTGNTEAF,-,TRBV4-1,TRBJ1-1